This TCR beta chain derives from a study of graft-versus-host responses after intestinal transplantation. The wider study: Each recipient received anti-thymocyte globulin induction, then tacrolimus and steroids for approximately three years. Findings and caveats of the study: GvH clone levels peaked in circulation, and this peak was associated with early post-transplant HvG declines. Present in recipient marrow, GvH clones included some that appeared first in ileum or blood.

A few counts support this clone. V dropped 9 bases and J dropped 2; count of bases not matched to a gene: 6. The germline V gene encodes CDR1 MNHEY and CDR2 SVGAGI. The CDR3 has 13 amino acids. The protocol was immunoSEQ multiplex PCR, while the TCRdb copy is restricted to in-frame clones and leaves out a portion. The table lists about 14,000 clones, 35% of them singletons. Plating of approximately 200,000 CFSE-labeled responder cells was done together with approximately 200,000 irradiated, violet-dye-labeled stimulator cells. The V and J genes are TRBV6-5 and TRBJ2-7, with 8 bases lining up with TRBD1. The origin of this receptor is a human patient who received an intestinal transplant. Sequenced here: alloreactive CD8+ T cells from a mixed lymphocyte reaction culture, sampled before intestinal transplant. Subset defined: CFSE-low proliferating T cells sorted from approximately 6-day pre-transplant mixed lymphocyte reaction (GvH or HvG direction). For the CDR3, the DNA is TGTGCCAGTCGGGACAGGCTAACCTACGAGCAGTACTTC. As protein: CASRDRLTYEQYF.